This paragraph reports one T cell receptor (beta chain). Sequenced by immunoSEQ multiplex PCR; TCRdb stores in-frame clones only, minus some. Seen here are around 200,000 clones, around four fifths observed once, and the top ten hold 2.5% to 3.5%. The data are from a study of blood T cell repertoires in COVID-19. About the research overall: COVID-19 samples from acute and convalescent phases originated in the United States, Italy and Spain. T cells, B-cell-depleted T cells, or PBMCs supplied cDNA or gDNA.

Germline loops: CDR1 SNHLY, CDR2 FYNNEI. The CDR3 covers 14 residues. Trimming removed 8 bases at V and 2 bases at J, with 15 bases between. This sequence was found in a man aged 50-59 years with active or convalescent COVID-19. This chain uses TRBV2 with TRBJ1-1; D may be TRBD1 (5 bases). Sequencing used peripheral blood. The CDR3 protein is CASLSRGLNTEAFF. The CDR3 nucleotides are TGTGCCAGCTTATCTAGGGGACTCAACACTGAAGCTTTCTTT.